This T cell receptor beta chain emerged from a study of T cell clones after liver transplantation. As for the study in general: Graft-donor-reactive sequences were compared with third-party-reactive TCRbeta sequences from pre-transplant mixed lymphocyte reactions. Tolerance: complete withdrawal held at least one year, liver enzymes staying within twice normal.

The germline V gene encodes CDR1 SNHLY and CDR2 FYNNEI. V lost 4 bases and J 7 bases, leaving 9 bases between the germline ends. There are 12 residues in the CDR3. Clones were read by immunoSEQ multiplex PCR, and TCRdb kept only the in-frame ones, dropping some. The table has approximately 68,000 clones, 80% seen once. This receptor was taken from a human donor who received a liver transplant. Sequenced material: CD4+ T cells from blood, taken before liver transplant. The chain couples TRBV2 to TRBJ2-3; D is unclear. CDR3 sequence: CASSAGGNTQYF. DNA for the CDR3: TGTGCCAGCAGTGCGGGTGGGAATACGCAGTATTTT.